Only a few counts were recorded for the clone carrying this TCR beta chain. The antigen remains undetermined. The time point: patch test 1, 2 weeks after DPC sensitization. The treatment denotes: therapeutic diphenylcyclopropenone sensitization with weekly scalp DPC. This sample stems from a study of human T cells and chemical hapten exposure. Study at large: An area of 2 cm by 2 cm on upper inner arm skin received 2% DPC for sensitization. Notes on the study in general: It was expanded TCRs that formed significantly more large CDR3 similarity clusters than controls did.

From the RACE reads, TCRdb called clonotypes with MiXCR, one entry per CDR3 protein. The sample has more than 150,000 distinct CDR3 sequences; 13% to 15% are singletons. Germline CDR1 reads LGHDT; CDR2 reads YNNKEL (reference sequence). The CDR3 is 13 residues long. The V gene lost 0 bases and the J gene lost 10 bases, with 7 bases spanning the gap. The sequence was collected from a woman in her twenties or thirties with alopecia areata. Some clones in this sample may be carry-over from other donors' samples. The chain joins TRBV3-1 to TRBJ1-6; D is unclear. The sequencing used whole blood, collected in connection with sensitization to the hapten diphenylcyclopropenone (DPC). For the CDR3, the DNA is TGTGCCAGCAGCCAAGATGGCGGCTCACCCCTCCACTTT. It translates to CASSQDGGSPLHF.